This TCR beta chain was captured in a study of T cell responses to AZD1222 COVID-19 vaccine. Germline CDR1 and CDR2: SGHRS and YFSETQ. With V trimmed by 3 bases and J by 6 bases, 11 bases remained unmatched. The CDR3 extends over 16 amino acids. Sequencing was performed with immunoSEQ multiplex PCR; in TCRdb, only in-frame clones are kept and a portion is missing. The repertoire includes more than 110,000 clones, about 90% of them detected once, and around 3.5% sits in the top ten. Overall study results and limits: Receipt of two AZD1222 doses was followed by a rise in Spike-specific TCR breadth and depth. No day 14 peak samples; only post-peak repertoires were characterized.

As for this clone: Antigen unknown.

V usage is TRBV5-1 and J usage is TRBJ2-1; 8 bases match TRBD1. The receptor was derived from an adult who received the AZD1222 COVID-19 vaccine. Here the sequenced sample was peripheral blood, taken 28 days after the second AZD1222 dose. The DNA of the CDR3 is TGCGCCAGCAGCTCTCCTGGACAGGGTTTCGCCAATGAGCAGTTCTTC. Translation gives CASSSPGQGFANEQFF.